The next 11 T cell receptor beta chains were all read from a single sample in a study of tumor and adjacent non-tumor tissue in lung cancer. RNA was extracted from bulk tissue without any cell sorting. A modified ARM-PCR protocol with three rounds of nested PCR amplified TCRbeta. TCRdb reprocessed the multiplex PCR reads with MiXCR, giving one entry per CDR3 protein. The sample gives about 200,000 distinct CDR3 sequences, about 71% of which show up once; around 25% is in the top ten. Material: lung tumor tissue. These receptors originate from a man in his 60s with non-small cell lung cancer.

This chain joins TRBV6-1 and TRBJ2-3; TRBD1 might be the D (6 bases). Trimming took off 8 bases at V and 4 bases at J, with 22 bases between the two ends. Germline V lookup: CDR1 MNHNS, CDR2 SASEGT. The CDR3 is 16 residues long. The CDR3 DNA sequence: TGTGCCAGCTGTCAAGAGGCCACAGGGATCCCAGATACGCAGTATTTT. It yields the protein CASCQEATGIPDTQYF.

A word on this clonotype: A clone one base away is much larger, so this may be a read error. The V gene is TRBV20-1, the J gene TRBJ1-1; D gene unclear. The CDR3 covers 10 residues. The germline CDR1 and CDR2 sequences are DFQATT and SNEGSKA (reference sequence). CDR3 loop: CGANRVEAFF. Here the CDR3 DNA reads TGCGGTGCTAATAGGGTTGAAGCTTTCTTT.

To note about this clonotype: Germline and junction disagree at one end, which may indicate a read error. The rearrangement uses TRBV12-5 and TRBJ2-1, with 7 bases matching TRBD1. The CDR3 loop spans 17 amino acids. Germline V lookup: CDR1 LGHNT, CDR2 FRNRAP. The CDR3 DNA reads TGTGCTGGTGGTATGCCTATCAGGGGGAAAAACTACAATGAGCAGTTCTTC. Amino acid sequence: CAGGMPIRGKNYNEQFF. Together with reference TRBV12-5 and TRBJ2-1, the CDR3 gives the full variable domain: DARVTQTPRHKVTEMGQEVTMRCQPILGHNTVFWYRQTMMQGLELLAYFRNRAPLDDSGMPKDRFSAEMPDATLATLKIQPSEPRDSAVYFCAGGMPIRGKNYNEQFFGPGTRLTVL.

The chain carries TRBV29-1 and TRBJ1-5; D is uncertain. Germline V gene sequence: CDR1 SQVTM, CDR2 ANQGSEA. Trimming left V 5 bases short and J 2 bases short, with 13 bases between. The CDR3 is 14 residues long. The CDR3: CSVLFGIGNQPQHF. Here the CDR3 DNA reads TGCAGCGTTCTGTTCGGAATTGGCAATCAGCCCCAGCATTTT.

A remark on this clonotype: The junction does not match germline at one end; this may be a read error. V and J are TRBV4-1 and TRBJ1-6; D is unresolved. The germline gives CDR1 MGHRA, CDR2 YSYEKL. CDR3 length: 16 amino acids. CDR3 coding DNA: TGCGCCAGCAGCCAAGAGCCGGGCAGAATTAATTCACCCTTCCACTTT. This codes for CASSQEPGRINSPFHF.

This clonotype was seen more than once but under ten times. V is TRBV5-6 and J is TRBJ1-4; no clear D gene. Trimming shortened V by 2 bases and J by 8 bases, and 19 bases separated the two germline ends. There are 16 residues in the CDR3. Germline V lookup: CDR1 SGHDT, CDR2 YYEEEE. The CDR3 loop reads CASSFWTGHSREKLFF. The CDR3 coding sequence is TGTGCCAGCAGCTTCTGGACGGGTCATTCGAGGGAAAAACTGTTTTTT.

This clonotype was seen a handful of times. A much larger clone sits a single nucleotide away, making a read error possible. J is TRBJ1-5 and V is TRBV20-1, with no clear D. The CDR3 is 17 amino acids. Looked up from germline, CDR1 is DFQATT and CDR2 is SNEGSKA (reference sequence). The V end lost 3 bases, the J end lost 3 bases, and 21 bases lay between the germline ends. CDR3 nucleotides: TGCAGTGCTAGGGAGCTCGGGTCAGTGGGAGACAATCAGCCCCAGCATTTT. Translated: CSARELGSVGDNQPQHF.

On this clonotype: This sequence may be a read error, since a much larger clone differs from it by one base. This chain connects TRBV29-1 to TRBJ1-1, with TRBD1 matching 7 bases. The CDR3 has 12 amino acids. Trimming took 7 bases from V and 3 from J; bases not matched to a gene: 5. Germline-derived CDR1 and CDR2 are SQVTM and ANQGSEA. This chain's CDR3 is CSGGQMDTEAFF. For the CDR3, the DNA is TGCAGCGGGGGACAGATGGACACTGAAGCTTTCTTT.

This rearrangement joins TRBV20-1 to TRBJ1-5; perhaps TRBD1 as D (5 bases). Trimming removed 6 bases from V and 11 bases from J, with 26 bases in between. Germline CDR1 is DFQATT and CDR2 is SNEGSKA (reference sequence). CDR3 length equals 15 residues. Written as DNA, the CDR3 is TGCAGTGCGCTCAGGGTGGGGGAGGGCCTAAAGGCCCAGCATTTT. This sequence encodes CSALRVGEGLKAQHF.

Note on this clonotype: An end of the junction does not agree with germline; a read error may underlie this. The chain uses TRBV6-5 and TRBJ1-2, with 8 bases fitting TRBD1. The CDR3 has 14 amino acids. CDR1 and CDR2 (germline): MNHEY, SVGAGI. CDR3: CVSRTQGENYGYTF. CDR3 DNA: TGTGTCAGCAGAACACAGGGGGAGAACTATGGCTACACCTTC.

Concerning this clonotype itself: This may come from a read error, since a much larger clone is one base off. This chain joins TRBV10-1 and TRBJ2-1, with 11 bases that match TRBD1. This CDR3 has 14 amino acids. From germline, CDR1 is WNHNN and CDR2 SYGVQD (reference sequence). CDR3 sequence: CASGTGGSYNEHFF. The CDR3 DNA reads TGCGCCAGCGGGACAGGGGGGAGCTACAATGAGCACTTCTTC.